The clone carrying this T cell receptor (beta chain) was seen more than once but under ten times. V lost 0 bases and J lost 1, with 10 bases in between. CDR3 length equals 15 residues. The V gene's germline CDR1 is GTSNPN and CDR2 SVGIG (reference sequence). The record originates from a study of blood T cell repertoires in COVID-19. Study in general: Samples of COVID-19 (acute and convalescent) were obtained from the United States, Italy and Spain.

Those enrolled, adults aged roughly 18 to 89 years, came from under 25 US areas. Sequencing used immunoSEQ multiplex PCR; TCRdb keeps in-frame clones, though not all of them. Seen here are fewer than 250,000 clones, about 82% observed once, and the top ten hold roughly 2%. This rearrangement joins TRBV30 to TRBJ1-5, with D unresolved. The clonotype comes from a woman aged 45-65 years who had recovered from COVID-19. Sequenced sample: PBMCs or T cells enriched from blood (not recorded which). This chain's CDR3 is CAWSVGSSSNQPQHF. The CDR3 DNA reads TGTGCCTGGAGTGTGGGTAGCAGCAGCAATCAGCCCCAGCATTTT.